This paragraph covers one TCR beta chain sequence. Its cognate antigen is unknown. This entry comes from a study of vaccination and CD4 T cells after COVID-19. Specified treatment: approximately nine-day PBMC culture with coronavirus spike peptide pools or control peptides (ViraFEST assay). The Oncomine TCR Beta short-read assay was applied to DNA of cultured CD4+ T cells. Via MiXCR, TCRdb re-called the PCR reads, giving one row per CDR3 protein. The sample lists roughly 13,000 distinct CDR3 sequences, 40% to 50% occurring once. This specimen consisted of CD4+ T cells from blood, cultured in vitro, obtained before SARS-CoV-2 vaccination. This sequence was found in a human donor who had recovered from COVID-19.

The CDR3 loop is CASSLSLAGGRAGELFF. Written as DNA, the CDR3 is TGTGCCAGCAGCTTAAGTCTGGCGGGAGGGCGGGCCGGGGAGCTGTTTTTT. The gene calls are TRBV7-2 and TRBJ2-2, with 9 bases fitting TRBD2. The CDR3 totals 17 residues. Trimming took 2 bases from V and 6 from J; bases not matched to a gene: 10. Germline V CDR1 and CDR2: SGHTA, FQGNSA.